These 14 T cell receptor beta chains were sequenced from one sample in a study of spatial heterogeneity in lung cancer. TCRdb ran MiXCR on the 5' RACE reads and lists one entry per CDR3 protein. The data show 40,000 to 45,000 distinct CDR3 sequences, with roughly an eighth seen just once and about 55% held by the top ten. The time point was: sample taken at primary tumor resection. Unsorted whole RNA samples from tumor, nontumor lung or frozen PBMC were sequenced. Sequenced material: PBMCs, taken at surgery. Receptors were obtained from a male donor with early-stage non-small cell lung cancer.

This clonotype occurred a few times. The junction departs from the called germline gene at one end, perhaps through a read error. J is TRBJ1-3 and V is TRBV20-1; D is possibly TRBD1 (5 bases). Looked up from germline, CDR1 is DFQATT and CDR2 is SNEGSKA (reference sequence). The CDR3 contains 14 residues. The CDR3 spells CSARGWGEGNTIYF. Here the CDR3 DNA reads TGCAGTGCAAGAGGTTGGGGCGAAGGAAACACCATATATTTT.

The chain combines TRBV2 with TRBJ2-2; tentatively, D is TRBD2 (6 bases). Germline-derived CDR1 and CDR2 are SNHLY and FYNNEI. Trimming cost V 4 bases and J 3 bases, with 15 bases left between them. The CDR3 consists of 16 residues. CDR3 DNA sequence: TGTGCCAGCAGTGCAGAAGGGAGGACGGACACCGGGGAGCTGTTTTTT. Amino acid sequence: CASSAEGRTDTGELFF.

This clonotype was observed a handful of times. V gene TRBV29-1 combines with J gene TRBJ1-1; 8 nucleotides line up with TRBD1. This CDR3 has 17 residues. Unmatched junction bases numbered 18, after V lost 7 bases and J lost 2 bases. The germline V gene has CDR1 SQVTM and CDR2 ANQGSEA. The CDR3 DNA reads TGCAGCGACCAACCCCAGGGGGCTGGTACCCTAAACACTGAAGCTTTCTTT. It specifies CSDQPQGAGTLNTEAFF.

CDR3 amino acids: CSARQGDRDTEAFF. In DNA, the CDR3 is TGCAGTGCTAGGCAGGGGGACAGAGACACTGAAGCTTTCTTT. The chain is built from TRBV20-1 and TRBJ1-1; TRBD1 matches 7 bases. J lost 3 bases, V lost 3 bases, and 7 bases had no gene match. Germline CDR1 and CDR2: DFQATT and SNEGSKA (reference sequence). This CDR3 spans 14 amino acids.

CDR3 nucleotide sequence: TGTGCCAGCATTTCGGGGAAAAATCAGCCCCAGCATTTT. This codes for CASISGKNQPQHF. The chain combines TRBV2 with TRBJ1-5; D uncertain. The CDR3 length is 13 residues. The germline CDR1 and CDR2 sequences are SNHLY and FYNNEI. V lost 7 bases, J lost 4 bases, and 11 bases lay in between.

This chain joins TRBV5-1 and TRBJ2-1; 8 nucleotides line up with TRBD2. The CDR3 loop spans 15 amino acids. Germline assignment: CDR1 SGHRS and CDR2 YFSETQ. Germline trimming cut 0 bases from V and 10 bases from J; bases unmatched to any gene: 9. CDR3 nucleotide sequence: TGCGCCAGCAGCTTGGATCCTAGCGGGCCTAGAGAGCAGTTCTTC. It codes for CASSLDPSGPREQFF.

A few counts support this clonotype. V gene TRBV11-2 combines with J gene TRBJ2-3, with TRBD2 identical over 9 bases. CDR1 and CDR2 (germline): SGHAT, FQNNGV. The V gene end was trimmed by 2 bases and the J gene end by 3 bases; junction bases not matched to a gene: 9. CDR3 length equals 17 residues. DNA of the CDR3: TGTGCCAGCAGCTTATTTCCAGCGGGAGGTCAGACAGATACGCAGTATTTT. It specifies CASSLFPAGGQTDTQYF.

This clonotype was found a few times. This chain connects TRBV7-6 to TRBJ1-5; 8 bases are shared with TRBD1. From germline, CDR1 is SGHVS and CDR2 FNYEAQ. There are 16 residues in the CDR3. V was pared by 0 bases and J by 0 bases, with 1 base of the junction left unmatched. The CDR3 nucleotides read TGTGCCAGCAGCTTAGCGGACAGGGCTAGCAATCAGCCCCAGCATTTT. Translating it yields CASSLADRASNQPQHF.

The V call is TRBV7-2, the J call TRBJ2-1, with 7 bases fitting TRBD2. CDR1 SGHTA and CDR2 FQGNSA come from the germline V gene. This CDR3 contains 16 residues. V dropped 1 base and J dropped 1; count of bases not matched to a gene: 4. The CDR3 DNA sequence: TGTGCCAGCAGCTTAGAAGCGGGGCCTTCCTACAATGAGCAGTTCTTC. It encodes CASSLEAGPSYNEQFF.

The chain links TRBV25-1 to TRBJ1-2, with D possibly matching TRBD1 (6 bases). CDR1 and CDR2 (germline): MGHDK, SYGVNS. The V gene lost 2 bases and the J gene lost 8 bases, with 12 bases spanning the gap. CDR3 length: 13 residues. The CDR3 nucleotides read TGTGCCAGCAGTGAAACTAGGGGGAGAGGCTACACCTTC. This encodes CASSETRGRGYTF.

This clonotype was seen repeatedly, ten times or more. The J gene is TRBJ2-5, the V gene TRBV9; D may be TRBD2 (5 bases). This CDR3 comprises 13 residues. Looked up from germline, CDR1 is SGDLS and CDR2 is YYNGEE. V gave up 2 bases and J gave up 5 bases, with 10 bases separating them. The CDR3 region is CASSVASGETQYF. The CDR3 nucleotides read TGTGCCAGCAGCGTTGCGTCGGGGGAGACCCAGTACTTC.

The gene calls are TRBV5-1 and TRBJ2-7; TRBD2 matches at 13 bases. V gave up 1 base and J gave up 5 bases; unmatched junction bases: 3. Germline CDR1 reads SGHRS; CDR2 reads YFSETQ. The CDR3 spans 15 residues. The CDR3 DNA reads TGCGCCAGCAGCTTGATGACTAGCGGGGGGAACGAGCAGTACTTC. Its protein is CASSLMTSGGNEQYF.

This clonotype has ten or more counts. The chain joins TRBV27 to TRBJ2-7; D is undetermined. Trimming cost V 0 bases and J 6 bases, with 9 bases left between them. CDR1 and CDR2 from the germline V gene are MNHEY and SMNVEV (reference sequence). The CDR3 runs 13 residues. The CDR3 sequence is CASSLSIRREQYF. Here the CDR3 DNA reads TGTGCCAGCAGTTTATCGATAAGGCGCGAGCAGTACTTC.

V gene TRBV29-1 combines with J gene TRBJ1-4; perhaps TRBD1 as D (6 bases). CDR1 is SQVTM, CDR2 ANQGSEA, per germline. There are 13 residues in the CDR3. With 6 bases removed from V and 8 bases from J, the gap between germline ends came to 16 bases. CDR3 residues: CSVVGGLGEKLFF. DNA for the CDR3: TGCAGCGTGGTCGGGGGGCTAGGGGAAAAACTGTTTTTT.